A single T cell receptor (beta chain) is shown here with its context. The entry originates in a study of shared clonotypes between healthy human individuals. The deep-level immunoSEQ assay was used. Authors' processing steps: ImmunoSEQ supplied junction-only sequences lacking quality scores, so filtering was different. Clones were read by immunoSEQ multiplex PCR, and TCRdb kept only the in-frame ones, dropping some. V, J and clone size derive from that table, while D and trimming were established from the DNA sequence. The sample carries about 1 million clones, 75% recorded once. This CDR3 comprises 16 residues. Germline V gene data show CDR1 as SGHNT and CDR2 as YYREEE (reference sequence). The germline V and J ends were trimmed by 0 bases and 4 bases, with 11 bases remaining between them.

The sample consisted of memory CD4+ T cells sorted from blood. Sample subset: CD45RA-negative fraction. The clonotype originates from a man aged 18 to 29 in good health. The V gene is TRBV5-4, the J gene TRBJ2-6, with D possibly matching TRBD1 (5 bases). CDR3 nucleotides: TGTGCCAGCAGCTTGGCCTTAGGGGCCGGGGCCAACGTCCTGACTTTC. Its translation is CASSLALGAGANVLTF. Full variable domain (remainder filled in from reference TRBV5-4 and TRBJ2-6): ETGVTQSPTHLIKTRGQQVTLRCSSQSGHNTVSWYQQALGQGPQFIFQYYREEENGRGNFPPRFSGLQFPNYSSELNVNALELDDSALYLCASSLALGAGANVLTFGAGSRLTVL.